This TCR beta chain was retrieved from a study of T cells in Graves' hyperthyroidism and ophthalmopathy. As concerns this clonotype: A much bigger clone sits one base away, suggesting this may be a read error.

TCR beta CDR3 regions were amplified from RNA transcripts. A first-round RT-PCR of the TCR CDR3 used the HTBI primer set. TCRdb reprocessed the multiplex PCR reads via MiXCR and lists one record per CDR3 protein. The sample has 450,000 to 550,000 distinct CDR3 sequences, roughly 25% seen once; the top ten hold over 9%. CDR1 is LNHDA and CDR2 is SQIVND in the germline V gene (reference sequence). The CDR3 spans 14 residues. The PBMCs had their origin in 7.5 to 10 ml of fresh peripheral blood. The chain links TRBV19 to TRBJ1-2, with a tentative D call TRBD1 (5 bases). Sequencing input: blood. This sequence was found in a woman younger than 45 with Graves' ophthalmopathy. CDR3 nucleotide sequence: TGTGTCAGTAGTATCCGGGGGATGTACTATGGCTACACCTTC. The encoded protein is CVSSIRGMYYGYTF.